This TCR beta chain was recovered during a study of Graves' ophthalmopathy and Graves' hyperthyroidism. No donor had other autoimmune disease, uncontrolled infection, pregnancy or lactation. Amplification from RNA transcripts yielded the TCR beta CDR3 regions. Scientists carried out first-round RT-PCR using HTBI primers and then a second-round multiplex PCR. One entry per CDR3 protein results from TCRdb running MiXCR on the multiplex PCR reads. The data contain 340,000 or so distinct CDR3 sequences, roughly 16% of them singletons. Looked up from germline, CDR1 is SGHTA and CDR2 is FQGNSA. This CDR3 is built from 13 residues. Between the trimmed V and J ends, which lost 7 bases and 5 bases, there was a span of 15 bases. This clonotype was seen many times.

This chain links TRBV7-2 with TRBJ2-7; perhaps TRBD1 as D (6 bases). Sequenced: peripheral blood. The receptor was derived from an adult man with Graves' ophthalmopathy. The CDR3 DNA is TGTGCCAGCACCCACCGCAGGGGCCACGAGCAGTACTTC. As protein: CASTHRRGHEQYF.